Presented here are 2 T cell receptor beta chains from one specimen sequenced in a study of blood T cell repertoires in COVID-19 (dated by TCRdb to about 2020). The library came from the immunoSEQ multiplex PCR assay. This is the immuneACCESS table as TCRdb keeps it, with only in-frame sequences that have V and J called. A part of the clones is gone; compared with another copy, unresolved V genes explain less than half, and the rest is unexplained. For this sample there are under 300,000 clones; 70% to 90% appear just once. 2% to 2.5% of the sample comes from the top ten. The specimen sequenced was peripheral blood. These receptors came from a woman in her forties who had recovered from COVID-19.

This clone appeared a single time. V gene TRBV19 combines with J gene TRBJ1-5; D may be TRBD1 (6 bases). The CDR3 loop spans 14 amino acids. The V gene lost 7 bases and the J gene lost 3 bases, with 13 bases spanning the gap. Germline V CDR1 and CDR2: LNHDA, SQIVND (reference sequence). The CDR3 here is CASTEGQLNQPQHF. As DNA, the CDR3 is TGTGCCAGTACCGAAGGACAGCTCAATCAGCCCCAGCATTTT.

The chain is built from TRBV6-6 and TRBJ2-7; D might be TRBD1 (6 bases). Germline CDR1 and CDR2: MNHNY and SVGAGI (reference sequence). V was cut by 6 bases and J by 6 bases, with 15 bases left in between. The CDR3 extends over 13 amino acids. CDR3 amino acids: CASRDRTKIEQYF. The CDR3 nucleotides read TGTGCCAGCAGAGACAGGACCAAAATCGAGCAGTACTTC.